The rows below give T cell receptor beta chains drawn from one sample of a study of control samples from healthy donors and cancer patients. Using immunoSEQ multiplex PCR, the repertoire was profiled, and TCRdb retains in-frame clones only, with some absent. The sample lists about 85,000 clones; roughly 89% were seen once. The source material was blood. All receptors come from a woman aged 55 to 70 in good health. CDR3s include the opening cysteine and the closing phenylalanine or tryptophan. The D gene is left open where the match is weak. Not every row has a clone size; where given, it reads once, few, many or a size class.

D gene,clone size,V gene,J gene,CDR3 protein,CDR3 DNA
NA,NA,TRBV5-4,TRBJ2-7,CASSFFRFSNEQYF,TGTGCCAGCAGCTTTTTTCGATTTTCAAATGAGCAGTACTTC
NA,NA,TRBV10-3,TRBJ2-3,CAISGTTDTQYF,TGTGCCATCAGCGGGACCACAGATACGCAGTATTTT
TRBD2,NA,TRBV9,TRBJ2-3,CASSAPGLAGGLSPGDTQYF,TGTGCCAGCAGCGCCCCGGGACTAGCGGGAGGGCTCTCGCCGGGAGATACGCAGTATTTT
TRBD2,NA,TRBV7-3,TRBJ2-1,CASSLMLAGEVEQFF,TGTGCCAGCAGCTTAATGCTAGCGGGAGAGGTTGAGCAGTTCTTC
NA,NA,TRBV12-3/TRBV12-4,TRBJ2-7,CASSPGPFYEQYF,TGTGCCAGCAGTCCGGGACCCTTCTACGAGCAGTACTTC
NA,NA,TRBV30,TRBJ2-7,CAWTGDASSYEQYF,TGTGCCTGGACCGGGGACGCTAGCTCCTACGAGCAGTACTTC
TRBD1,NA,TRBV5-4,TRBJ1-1,CASGQTDRGGTEAFF,TGTGCCAGCGGACAAACTGACAGGGGCGGCACTGAAGCTTTCTTT
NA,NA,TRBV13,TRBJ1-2,CASSLPPVGVVGYTF,TGTGCCAGCAGCTTACCCCCCGTCGGGGTTGTTGGCTACACCTTC
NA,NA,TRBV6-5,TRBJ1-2,CASSYSARNYGYTF,TGTGCCAGCAGTTACTCGGCCAGAAACTATGGCTACACCTTC
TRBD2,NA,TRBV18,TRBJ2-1,CASSPPGGNPYNEQFF,TGTGCCAGCTCACCACCGGGAGGGAATCCCTACAATGAGCAGTTCTTC
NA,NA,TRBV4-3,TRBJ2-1,CASSQDLRGAEQFF,TGCGCCAGCAGCCAAGATCTTCGCGGGGCTGAGCAGTTCTTC
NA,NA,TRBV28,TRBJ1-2,CASSLPQSGYTF,TGTGCCAGCAGTTTACCGCAGAGTGGCTACACCTTC
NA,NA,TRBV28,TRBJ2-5,CASSLYSALETQYF,TGTGCCAGCAGTTTGTATAGCGCCCTAGAGACCCAGTACTTC
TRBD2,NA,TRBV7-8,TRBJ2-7,CASSPTRGGRDEQYF,TGTGCCAGCAGCCCAACGCGGGGGGGCCGTGACGAGCAGTACTTC
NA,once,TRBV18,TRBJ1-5,CASSPASNSNQPQHF,TGTGCCAGCTCACCAGCCAGCAATAGCAATCAGCCCCAGCATTTT
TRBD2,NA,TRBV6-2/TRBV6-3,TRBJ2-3,CASSLFAAGGTDTQYF,TGTGCCAGCAGTTTGTTCGCAGCGGGGGGCACAGATACGCAGTATTTT
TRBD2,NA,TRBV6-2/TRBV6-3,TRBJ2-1,CASSTRVAGAYNEQFF,TGTGCCAGCAGCACTCGGGTAGCGGGAGCCTACAATGAGCAGTTCTTC
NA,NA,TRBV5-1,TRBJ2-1,CASSLYNEQFF,TGCGCCAGCAGCTTATACAATGAGCAGTTCTTC
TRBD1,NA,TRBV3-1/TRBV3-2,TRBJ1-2,CASSNSFGQGLTNYGYTF,TGTGCCAGCAGCAACAGCTTCGGACAGGGGCTTACTAACTATGGCTACACCTTC
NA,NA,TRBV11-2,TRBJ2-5,CASSKYQETQYF,TGTGCCAGCAGCAAGTATCAAGAGACCCAGTACTTC
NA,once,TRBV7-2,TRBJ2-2,CASSLEDSGELFF,TGTGCCAGCAGCTTAGAGGACTCCGGGGAGCTGTTTTTT
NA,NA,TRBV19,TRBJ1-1,CASSIPRHSRAMNTEAFF,TGTGCCAGTAGTATTCCTAGACACTCGAGAGCAATGAACACTGAAGCTTTCTTT
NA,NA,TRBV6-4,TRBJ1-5,CASSEGGDPHQPQHF,TGTGCCAGCAGTGAAGGGGGGGACCCCCATCAGCCCCAGCATTTT
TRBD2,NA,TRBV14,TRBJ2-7,CASSASGSSYEQYF,TGTGCCAGCAGCGCTAGCGGGAGTTCCTACGAGCAGTACTTC
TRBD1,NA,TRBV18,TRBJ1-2,CASSPSQGQTNYGYTF,TGTGCCAGCTCACCGAGCCAGGGACAGACTAACTATGGCTACACCTTC
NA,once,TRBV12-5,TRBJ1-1,CASTGTENIGAFF,TGTGCTAGTACCGGGACCGAGAATATAGGAGCTTTCTTT
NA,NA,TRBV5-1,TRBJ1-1,CASSLQENTEAFF,TGCGCCAGCAGCTTACAGGAGAACACTGAAGCTTTCTTT